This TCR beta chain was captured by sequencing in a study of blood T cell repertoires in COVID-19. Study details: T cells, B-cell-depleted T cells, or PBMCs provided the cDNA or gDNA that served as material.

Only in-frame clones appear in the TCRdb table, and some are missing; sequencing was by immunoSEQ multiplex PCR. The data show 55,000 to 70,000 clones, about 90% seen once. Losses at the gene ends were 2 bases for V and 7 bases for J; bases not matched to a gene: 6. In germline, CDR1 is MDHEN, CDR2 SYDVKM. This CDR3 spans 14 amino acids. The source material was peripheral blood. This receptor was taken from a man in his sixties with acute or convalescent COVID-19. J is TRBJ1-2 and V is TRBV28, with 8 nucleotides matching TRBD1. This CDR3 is CASSLPRGRPGYTF. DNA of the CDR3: TGTGCCAGCAGTTTACCCAGGGGGCGCCCTGGCTACACCTTC.